A single sample is the source of the 8 T cell receptor beta chains below, sequenced in a study of blood T cell repertoires in COVID-19. Profiled with immunoSEQ multiplex PCR; TCRdb holds only in-frame clones, not every one. There are more than 75,000 clones in the sample; approximately 79% occur only once, and roughly 15% lies in the top ten. The sequenced sample consisted of peripheral blood. These receptors all come from an elderly woman with active or convalescent COVID-19.

The chain couples TRBV4-3 to TRBJ2-3; 8 bases map to TRBD1. The J segment lost 1 base and the V segment lost 6 bases, leaving 6 bases of the junction unmatched. Per germline, CDR1 LGHNA and CDR2 YSLEER. There are 15 residues in the CDR3. The CDR3 nucleotides are TGCGCCAGCAGGGATTCCAGGGGGCGCACAGATACGCAGTATTTT. Translation: CASRDSRGRTDTQYF.

V and J are TRBV7-9 and TRBJ1-1, with 7 bases lining up with TRBD1. Per germline, CDR1 SEHNR and CDR2 FQNEAQ (reference sequence). V was clipped by 3 bases and J by 5 bases; unmatched bases: 6. The CDR3 sequence is 14 residues long. The CDR3 bases are TGTGCCAGCAGCTTCGCAGGGGGGAAGACTGAAGCTTTCTTT. It translates to CASSFAGGKTEAFF.

This clone was seen a single time. The rearrangement joins TRBV2 to TRBJ2-5; 9 bases are shared with TRBD1. CDR1 is SNHLY, CDR2 FYNNEI, per germline. V lost 5 bases, J lost 5 bases, and 9 bases stayed unmatched. This CDR3 is built from 15 residues. The CDR3 nucleotides read TGTGCCAGCAGTATCGGGACAGGGAAAGGGGAGACCCAGTACTTC. Amino acid sequence: CASSIGTGKGETQYF.

The chain carries TRBV6-5 and TRBJ2-7; D is possibly TRBD1 (6 bases). The germline gives CDR1 MNHEY, CDR2 SVGAGI. V was pared by 2 bases and J by 5 bases, with 16 bases between. This CDR3 is 15 amino acids long. The CDR3 here is CASSYAGAVVNEQYF. The CDR3 DNA is TGTGCCAGCAGTTACGCAGGGGCAGTAGTTAACGAGCAGTACTTC.

This chain links TRBV5-8 with TRBJ1-6, with D possibly being TRBD1 (6 bases). CDR1 is SGHTS and CDR2 is YDEGEE in the germline V gene. The CDR3 runs to 15 residues. The V and J ends lost 3 bases and 3 bases respectively, with 10 bases between them. The CDR3 loop is CASSSGVNYNSPLHF. The DNA for the CDR3 is TGTGCCAGCAGCTCAGGGGTAAACTATAATTCACCCCTCCACTTT.

The chain employs TRBV10-3 and TRBJ2-3; 8 nucleotides agree with TRBD1. V gave up 0 bases and J gave up 4 bases; unmatched junction bases: 0. Germline V gene lookup returns CDR1 ENHRY and CDR2 SYGVKD. This CDR3 comprises 14 residues. CDR3 sequence (DNA): TGTGCCATCAGTGAGTCGACAGGGGCAGATACGCAGTATTTT. Protein product: CAISESTGADTQYF.

The CDR3 sequence: CASSPLGLSADTQYF. CDR3 DNA: TGTGCCAGTAGTCCCTTGGGACTATCGGCAGATACGCAGTATTTT. The V call is TRBV19, the J call TRBJ2-3, with 7 bases lining up with TRBD2. The V gene end was trimmed by 5 bases and the J gene end by 4 bases; junction bases not matched to a gene: 9. Germline-derived CDR1 and CDR2 are LNHDA and SQIVND (reference sequence). This CDR3 is built from 15 residues.

Notes on this clone: Different DNA sequences within this sample yield the same CDR3. The rearrangement joins TRBV29-1 to TRBJ2-5; D is perhaps TRBD2 (6 bases). Germline assignment: CDR1 SQVTM and CDR2 ANQGSEA. The ends were cut back, 6 bases at V and 4 bases at J, with 9 bases in the middle. The CDR3 loop spans 11 amino acids. The chain's CDR3 is CSVGGGETQYF. Here the CDR3 DNA reads TGCAGCGTGGGGGGAGGAGAGACCCAGTACTTC.